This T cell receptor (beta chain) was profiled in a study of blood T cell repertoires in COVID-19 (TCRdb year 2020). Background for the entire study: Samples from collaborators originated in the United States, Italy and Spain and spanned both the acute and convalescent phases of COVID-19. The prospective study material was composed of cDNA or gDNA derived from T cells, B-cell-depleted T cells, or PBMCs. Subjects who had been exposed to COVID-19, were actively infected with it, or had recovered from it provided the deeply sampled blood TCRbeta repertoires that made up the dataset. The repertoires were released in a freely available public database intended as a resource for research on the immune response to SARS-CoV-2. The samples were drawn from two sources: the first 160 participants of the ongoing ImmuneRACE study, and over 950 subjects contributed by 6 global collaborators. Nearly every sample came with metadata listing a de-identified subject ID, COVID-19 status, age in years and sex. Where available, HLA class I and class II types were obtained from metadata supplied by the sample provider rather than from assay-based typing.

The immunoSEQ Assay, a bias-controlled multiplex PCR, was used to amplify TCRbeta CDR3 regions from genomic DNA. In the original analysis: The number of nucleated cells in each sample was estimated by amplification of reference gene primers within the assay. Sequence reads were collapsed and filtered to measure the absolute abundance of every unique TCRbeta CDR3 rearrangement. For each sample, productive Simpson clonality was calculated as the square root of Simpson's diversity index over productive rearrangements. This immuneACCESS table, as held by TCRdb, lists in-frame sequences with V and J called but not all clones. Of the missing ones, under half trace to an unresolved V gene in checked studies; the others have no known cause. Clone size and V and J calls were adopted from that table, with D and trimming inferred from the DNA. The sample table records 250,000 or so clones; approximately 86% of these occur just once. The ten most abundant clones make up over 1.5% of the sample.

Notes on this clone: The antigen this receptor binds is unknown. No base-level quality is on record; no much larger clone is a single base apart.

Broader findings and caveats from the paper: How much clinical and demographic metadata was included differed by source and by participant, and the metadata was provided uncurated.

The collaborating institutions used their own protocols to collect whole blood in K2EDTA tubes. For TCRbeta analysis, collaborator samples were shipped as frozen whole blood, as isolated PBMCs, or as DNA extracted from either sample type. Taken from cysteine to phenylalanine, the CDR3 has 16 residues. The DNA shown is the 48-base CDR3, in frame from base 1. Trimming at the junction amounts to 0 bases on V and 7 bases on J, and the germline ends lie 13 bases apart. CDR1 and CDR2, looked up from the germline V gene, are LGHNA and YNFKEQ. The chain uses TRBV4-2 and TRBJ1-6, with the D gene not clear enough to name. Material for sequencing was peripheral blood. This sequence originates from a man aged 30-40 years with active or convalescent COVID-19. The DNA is TGTGCCAGCAGCCAAGAACATGGGCGAGTCAATTCACCCCTCCACTTT. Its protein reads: CASSQEHGRVNSPLHF.